The T cell receptor (beta chain) described here comes from a study of response to subunit inactivated influenza vaccine. Findings and limits, study-wide: Each seasonal flu vaccination may recruit only limited new T cells, authors suggested.

One entry per CDR3 protein results from TCRdb running MiXCR on the RT-PCR reads. Seen here are about 540,000 distinct CDR3 sequences, around 13% observed once, and the top ten hold over 8.5%. This clonotype was detected a few times. Its antigen is still unknown. CDR1 is GTSNPN and CDR2 is SVGIG in the germline V gene (reference sequence). Trimming pared 2 bases from V and 4 bases from J, leaving 13 bases between. This CDR3 comprises 14 residues. The gene calls are TRBV30 and TRBJ2-3, with unresolved D. Sequenced material: PBMCs from blood, taken approximately 13 days after vaccination. This TCR was recovered from a man in his fifties who received an inactivated influenza vaccine. The CDR3 bases are TGTGCCTGGAGTCTCCCACTAACTGCAGATACGCAGTATTTT. It specifies CAWSLPLTADTQYF.